This TCR beta chain was sequenced in a study of OX40 agonist ivuxolimab in advanced cancers. Systemic immunosuppression or a history of autoimmune disease excluded patients. At baseline, cycle 4 day 1, and cycle 7 day 1, blood was sampled. Generated by immunoSEQ multiplex PCR, the TCRdb table keeps only in-frame clones and is missing some. The table has some 82,000 clones, around 88% seen once. Germline V gene data show CDR1 as SGHTA and CDR2 as FQGNSA. The CDR3 sequence is 14 residues long. V was cut by 2 bases and J by 3 bases, with 11 bases left in between. The sample in question was CD4+ or CD8+ T cells sorted from blood, obtained in a trial of the OX40 agonist ivuxolimab. The receptor's source is an adult with an advanced solid tumor such as melanoma, head and neck, liver or kidney cancer. V is TRBV7-2 and J is TRBJ2-7; a weak D match, TRBD2 (5 bases). The CDR3 loop reads CASSLNSGDYEQYF. The CDR3 nucleotides are TGTGCCAGCAGCTTAAACAGCGGAGACTACGAGCAGTACTTC. Combining the CDR3 with reference TRBV7-2 and TRBJ2-7 gives the whole variable domain GAGVSQSPSNKVTEKGKDVELRCDPISGHTALYWYRQSLGQGLEFLIYFQGNSAPDKSGLPSDRFSAERTGGSVSTLTIQRTQQEDSAVYLCASSLNSGDYEQYFGPGTRLTVT.